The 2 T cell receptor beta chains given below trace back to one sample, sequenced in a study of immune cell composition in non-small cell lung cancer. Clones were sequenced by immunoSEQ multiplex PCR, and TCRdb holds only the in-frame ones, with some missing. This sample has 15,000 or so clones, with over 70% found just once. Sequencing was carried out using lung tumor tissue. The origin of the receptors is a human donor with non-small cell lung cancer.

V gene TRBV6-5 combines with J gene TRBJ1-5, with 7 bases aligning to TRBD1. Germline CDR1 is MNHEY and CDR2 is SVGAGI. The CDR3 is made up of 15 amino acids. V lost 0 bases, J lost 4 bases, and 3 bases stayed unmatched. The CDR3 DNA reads TGTGCCAGCAGTTACTCGCCACAGGGGAATCAGCCCCAGCATTTT. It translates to CASSYSPQGNQPQHF.

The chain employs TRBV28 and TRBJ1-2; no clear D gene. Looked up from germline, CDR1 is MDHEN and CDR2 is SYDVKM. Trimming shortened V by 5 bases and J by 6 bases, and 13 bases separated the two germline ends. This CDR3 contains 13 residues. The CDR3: CASSAPWYDGYTF. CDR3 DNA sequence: TGTGCCAGCAGTGCCCCTTGGTATGATGGCTACACCTTC.